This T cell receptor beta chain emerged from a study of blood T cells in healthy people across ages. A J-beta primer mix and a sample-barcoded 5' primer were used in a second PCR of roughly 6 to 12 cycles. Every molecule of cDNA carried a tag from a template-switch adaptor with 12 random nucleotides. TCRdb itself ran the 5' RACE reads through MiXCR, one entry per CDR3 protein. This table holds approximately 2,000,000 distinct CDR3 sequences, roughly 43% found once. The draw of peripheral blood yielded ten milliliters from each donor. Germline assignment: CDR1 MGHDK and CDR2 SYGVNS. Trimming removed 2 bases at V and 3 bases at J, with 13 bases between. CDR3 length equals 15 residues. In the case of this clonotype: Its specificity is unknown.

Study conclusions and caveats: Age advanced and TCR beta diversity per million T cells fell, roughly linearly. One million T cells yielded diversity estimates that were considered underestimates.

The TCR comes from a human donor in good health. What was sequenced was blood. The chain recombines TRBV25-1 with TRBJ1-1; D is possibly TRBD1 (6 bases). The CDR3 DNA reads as TGTGCCAGCAGTGAAAGGGGGGGGAGGGACACTGAAGCTTTCTTT. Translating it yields CASSERGGRDTEAFF.